What follows describes a single TCR beta chain. This clone's antigen is unknown. No much larger clone is present one base from it, and per-base qualities are unavailable. The sample holds other DNA sequences that translate to the same CDR3. Via the germline V gene (reference sequence), CDR1 is LNHDA and CDR2 SQIVND. Trimming accounts for 3 bases at V and 0 bases at J, while the number of junction bases matched to no gene is 3. The CDR3 sequence holds 15 residues, the cysteine and phenylalanine included. The sequence is cut down to CDR3 DNA, 45 bases in frame from base 1. The data belong to a study of blood T cell repertoires in COVID-19 (dated by TCRdb to about 2020). For context, the study as a whole: Collaborator samples came from the United States, Italy and Spain and covered acute and convalescent phases of COVID-19. The material from the prospective study consisted of cDNA or gDNA derived from T cells, B-cell-depleted T cells, or PBMCs. Samples were obtained from the ongoing ImmuneRACE study (first 160 participants) and from 1,000 to 1,500 subjects provided by 6 global collaborators. Where HLA class I and class II types were available, the types were taken from metadata supplied by the sample provider, not from assay-based typing. Nearly every sample came with metadata listing a de-identified subject ID, COVID-19 status, age in years and sex. Subjects who had been exposed to COVID-19, were actively infected with it, or had recovered from it provided the deeply sampled blood TCRbeta repertoires that made up the dataset. The repertoires were released in a freely available public database meant as a resource for research on the immune response to SARS-CoV-2. What the authors observed across the whole study: The amount of clinical and demographic metadata varied by source and participant and was provided uncurated.

Whole blood was collected in K2EDTA tubes by collaborating institutions according to the institutions' own protocols. Collaborator samples were shipped for TCRbeta analysis as frozen whole blood, isolated PBMCs, or DNA extracted from either sample type. TCRbeta CDR3 regions were amplified from genomic DNA by means of the immunoSEQ Assay, a bias-controlled multiplex PCR. On the study's bioinformatics: Within the assay, amplification of reference gene primers was used to estimate how many nucleated cells each sample contained. Sequence reads were collapsed and filtered to measure the absolute abundance of every unique TCRbeta CDR3 rearrangement. For each sample, productive Simpson clonality was calculated by taking the square root of Simpson's diversity index across productive rearrangements. The clones in this table, taken by TCRdb from immuneACCESS, are in-frame only. Not every clone is retained; where verified, under half of the shortfall comes from an unresolved V gene, and the cause of the rest is unknown. The V and J calls and clone size are taken from that table; D and trimming were inferred from the DNA. Within this sample are around 300,000 clones, with under 90% of them counted one time only. The biggest ten clones account for 2% to 2.5% of the sample.

This clonotype was obtained from a man aged 45-65 years with acute or convalescent COVID-19. The chain joins TRBV19 to TRBJ2-3, and 7 junction bases match TRBD2. Sequencing was carried out using peripheral blood. The DNA is TGTGCCAGTAGTATGGGCGGGGGAAGCACAGATACGCAGTATTTT. Its product reads: CASSMGGGSTDTQYF.